The entry that follows covers one TCR beta chain sequence. The germline V and J ends were trimmed by 6 bases and 0 bases, with 8 bases remaining between them. Germline V lookup: CDR1 MNHEY, CDR2 SMNVEV (reference sequence). CDR3 length: 13 amino acids. This sample was taken from a study of OX40 agonist ivuxolimab in advanced cancers. Using immunoSEQ multiplex PCR, the repertoire was profiled, and TCRdb retains in-frame clones only, with some absent. Here the sample spans 100,000 or so clones, about 80% being singletons. The specimen comprised CD4+ or CD8+ T cells sorted from blood, sampled in a trial of the OX40 agonist ivuxolimab. The receptor's source is an adult with an advanced solid tumor such as melanoma, head and neck, liver or kidney cancer. The chain joins TRBV27 to TRBJ1-1, with D hard to call. CDR3 protein: CASSVVVNTEAFF. CDR3 nucleotide sequence: TGTGCCAGCAGCGTAGTAGTGAACACTGAAGCTTTCTTT.